This T cell receptor (beta chain) was sequenced in a study of graft-versus-host responses after intestinal transplantation. As for this clone: Its antigen is unknown.

From germline, CDR1 is MNHEY and CDR2 SMNVEV (reference sequence). Trimming took off 1 base at V and 0 bases at J, with 7 bases between the two ends. The length of the CDR3 is 15 residues. Produced via immunoSEQ multiplex PCR; TCRdb's table is partial and in-frame only. The sample has about 35,000 clones, 93% seen once. This chain connects TRBV27 to TRBJ2-1; the D is unclear. The sequenced sample was unstimulated CD8+ T cells sorted from spleen or lymph node cells, obtained before transplant. The clonotype comes from a human donor who was the organ donor for an intestinal transplant. DNA of the CDR3: TGTGCCAGCAGTTTATATCAGAGCTCCTACAATGAGCAGTTCTTC. It codes for CASSLYQSSYNEQFF.